Presented here are 32 T cell receptor beta chains from one specimen sequenced in a study of T-cell reconstitution after alpha-beta-depleted transplantation in children. The library targeted TCRbeta and was prepared with unique molecular identifiers. Each CDR3 protein gets one entry after TCRdb re-called the PCR reads with MiXCR. Among about a million distinct CDR3 sequences listed, under 30% were seen once. The sequencing here drew on PBMCs, mostly from graft donor cells, taken 360 days after TCRalphabeta/CD19-depleted stem cell transplant. The receptors shown here come from a boy in the first two years of life who had a stem cell transplant for SCID, so the T cells may come from the graft donor.

The chain employs TRBV25-1 and TRBJ2-3, with D possibly TRBD1 on 5 matching bases. The ends were cut back, 3 bases at V and 4 bases at J, with 11 bases in the middle. Germline assignment: CDR1 MGHDK and CDR2 SYGVNS. The CDR3 is made up of 14 amino acids. The CDR3 region is CASSDGQGADTQYF. In DNA form, the CDR3 reads TGTGCCAGCAGTGATGGTCAAGGGGCAGATACGCAGTATTTT.

This chain connects TRBV10-3 to TRBJ2-3; D not certain. This CDR3 contains 13 residues. Germline V CDR1 and CDR2: ENHRY, SYGVKD. Trimming removed 6 bases from V and 6 bases from J, with 13 bases in between. CDR3 nucleotides: TGTGCCATCAGACTAAGACAAATGGATACGCAGTATTTT. As protein: CAIRLRQMDTQYF.

This clonotype has a handful of counts. The chain joins TRBV7-9 to TRBJ2-2, with TRBD1 matching over 9 bases. Per germline, CDR1 SEHNR and CDR2 FQNEAQ (reference sequence). J was trimmed by 1 base and V by 4 bases; bases with no gene match: 7. The CDR3 sequence is 17 residues long. CDR3 sequence reads: CASSSSPGQGNTGELFF. Here the CDR3 DNA reads TGTGCCAGCAGCTCGAGTCCGGGACAGGGGAACACCGGGGAGCTGTTTTTT.

The V gene is TRBV7-9, the J gene TRBJ1-1; 7 nucleotides match TRBD1. V lost 0 bases to trimming and J lost 6 bases; unmatched junction nucleotides: 7. The CDR3 spans 15 residues. The germline CDR1 and CDR2 sequences are SEHNR and FQNEAQ (reference sequence). For the CDR3, the DNA is TGTGCCAGCAGCTTAGCCCTGACCAGGGGGGCTGAAGCTTTCTTT. Amino acid sequence: CASSLALTRGAEAFF.

A remark on this clonotype: A much larger clonotype is one base distant, so this may be a read error. This chain uses TRBV10-3 with TRBJ2-7; perhaps TRBD1 as D (6 bases). The V end was cut by 10 bases, the J end by 4 bases, with 11 bases between. This CDR3 region has 11 residues. The germline CDR1 and CDR2 sequences are ENHRY and SYGVKD. In nucleotides, the CDR3 is TGTGCCAGCAGAACAGGGTACGAGCAGTACTTC. Translating it yields CASRTGYEQYF.

The CDR3 nucleotides read TGTGCCAGCAGCCCTCGGGGCACTAGTGGCTCCTACAATGAGCAGTTCTTC. This codes for CASSPRGTSGSYNEQFF. The chain uses TRBV7-7 and TRBJ2-1; D tentatively reads TRBD1 or TRBD2 (5 bases each). This CDR3 region has 17 residues. The germline V gene has CDR1 SSHAT and CDR2 FNYEAQ (reference sequence). Between the trimmed V and J ends, which lost 5 bases and 0 bases, there was a span of 17 bases.

This clonotype has a handful of counts. This rearrangement joins TRBV12-3 or TRBV12-4 to TRBJ2-1; no clear D. The V end lost 0 bases, the J end lost 4 bases, and 10 bases lay between the germline ends. The CDR3 covers 15 residues. CDR3 nucleotides: TGTGCCAGCAGTTTAGCGGAGAAGAAGTACAATGAGCAGTTCTTC. Translation gives CASSLAEKKYNEQFF.

In its sample, this clonotype was seen a few times. CDR3 residues: CASSLGNGVAYEQYF. The DNA of the CDR3 is TGTGCCAGCAGCTTGGGTAACGGCGTCGCCTACGAGCAGTACTTC. This sequence joins TRBV5-5 and TRBJ2-7, with no clear D. Germline CDR1 reads SGHKS; CDR2 reads YYEKEE (reference sequence). Deletions cut 0 bases from V and 2 bases from J, with 12 bases between. The CDR3 is 15 amino acids. The full variable domain, in which reference TRBV5-5 and TRBJ2-7 provide the parts outside the CDR3, is DAGVTQSPTHLIKTRGQQVTLRCSPISGHKSVSWYQQVLGQGPQFIFQYYEKEERGRGNFPDRFSARQFPNYSSELNVNALLLGDSALYLCASSLGNGVAYEQYFGPGTRLTVT.

This clonotype has just a few counts. The rearrangement uses TRBV7-8 and TRBJ1-1, with TRBD1 as a possible D gene (6 bases). Germline V gene lookup returns CDR1 SGHVS and CDR2 FQNEAQ. V was clipped by 2 bases and J by 0 bases, with 13 bases between them. CDR3 length: 16 residues. DNA for the CDR3: TGTGCCAGCAGCTTATGGGCAGGGGAAATGAACACTGAAGCTTTCTTT. It encodes CASSLWAGEMNTEAFF.

This clonotype turned up a few times. The chain recombines TRBV11-2 with TRBJ2-1, with 12 bases identical to TRBD2. V shed 5 bases and J 8 bases; nucleotides not matched to a gene: 7. Germline CDR1 reads SGHAT; CDR2 reads FQNNGV. There are 15 residues in the CDR3. Here the CDR3 reads CASSQLAGGRDEQFF. The CDR3 DNA sequence: TGTGCCAGCAGCCAGCTAGCGGGGGGGCGAGATGAGCAGTTCTTC.

The rearrangement links TRBV2 to TRBJ2-7; tentatively, D is TRBD1 or TRBD2 (5 bases each). The V and J ends lost 3 bases and 2 bases respectively, with 14 bases between them. From germline, CDR1 is SNHLY and CDR2 FYNNEI. The CDR3 covers 15 residues. The chain's CDR3 is CASSDEGSLAYEQYF. CDR3 sequence (DNA): TGTGCCAGCAGTGACGAGGGGTCACTAGCCTACGAGCAGTACTTC.

A few counts support this clonotype. V gene TRBV10-3 combines with J gene TRBJ2-4, with D possibly being TRBD2 (5 bases). V lost 3 bases and J 5 bases, leaving 14 bases between the germline ends. In germline, CDR1 is ENHRY, CDR2 SYGVKD. CDR3 length: 15 amino acids. CDR3 sequence (DNA): TGTGCCATCAGTGATTCGGGGAACCCCCAAAACATTCAGTACTTC. It is translated as CAISDSGNPQNIQYF.

The genes are TRBV12-3 or TRBV12-4 and TRBJ1-1, with a tentative D call TRBD1 (6 bases). Trimming took off 6 bases at V and 1 base at J, with 21 bases between the two ends. This CDR3 has 17 residues. The CDR3 DNA follows: TGTGCCAGCAGCGCTCTCAGGGGCAGAGGTCCGAACACTGAAGCTTTCTTT. Protein sequence: CASSALRGRGPNTEAFF.

The CDR3 coding sequence is TGCGCCAGCAGCCAAGATCGGGAGGGACTAGCGGGGGGAGGCGAGCAGTACTTC. This sequence encodes CASSQDREGLAGGGEQYF. This rearrangement joins TRBV4-1 to TRBJ2-7, with 15 bases identical to TRBD2. With V trimmed by 0 bases and J by 6 bases, 9 bases remained unmatched. CDR1 and CDR2 (germline): MGHRA, YSYEKL. There are 18 residues in the CDR3.

This clonotype was seen just once. The CDR3 protein is CGRSKRRRSNYGYTF. CDR3 in DNA: TGCGGCCGGTCAAAAAGACGGAGATCCAACTATGGCTACACCTTC. The V gene is TRBV20-1, the J gene TRBJ1-2; D is uncertain. Germline values: CDR1 DFQATT, CDR2 SNEGSKA (reference sequence). CDR3 length: 15 amino acids.

The rearrangement joins TRBV12-3 or TRBV12-4 to TRBJ1-1, with 10 bases lining up with TRBD1. The CDR3 extends over 17 amino acids. V dropped 0 bases and J dropped 8; count of bases not matched to a gene: 12. The CDR3 DNA reads TGTGCCAGCAGTTTAGCGCTAGGACAGGGGGTCGGCCCCGAAGCTTTCTTT. It translates to CASSLALGQGVGPEAFF.

The chain recombines TRBV12-3 or TRBV12-4 with TRBJ2-1; 7 bases map to TRBD2. Trimming took 1 base from V and 7 from J; bases not matched to a gene: 10. This CDR3 spans 16 amino acids. CDR3 sequence: CASSLVSGLESNEQFF. CDR3 sequence (DNA): TGTGCCAGCAGTTTAGTCTCCGGACTAGAGTCTAATGAGCAGTTCTTC.

V is TRBV12-3 or TRBV12-4 and J is TRBJ2-3; 14 bases fit TRBD2. The CDR3 runs to 17 residues. V trimming: 5 bases; J trimming: 0 bases; junction bases outside the gene matches: 4. CDR3 residues: CASSMGLAGASTDTQYF. The CDR3 bases are TGTGCCAGCAGTATGGGACTAGCGGGGGCTAGCACAGATACGCAGTATTTT.

This clonotype was seen a few times. The rearrangement joins TRBV10-3 to TRBJ2-2, with TRBD2 matching over 14 bases. In germline, CDR1 is ENHRY, CDR2 SYGVKD. With V trimmed by 7 bases and J by 1 base, 11 bases remained unmatched. This CDR3 has 19 amino acids. CDR3 sequence: CAINNGRLAGGMNTGELFF. CDR3 nucleotides: TGTGCCATCAATAACGGGAGACTAGCGGGGGGGATGAACACCGGGGAGCTGTTTTTT.

This clonotype was observed a handful of times. This chain joins TRBV3-1 and TRBJ2-7, with TRBD2 identical over 15 bases. J lost 6 bases, V lost 3 bases, and 6 bases had no gene match. Germline lookup yields CDR1 LGHDT and CDR2 YNNKEL (reference sequence). The CDR3 runs to 16 residues. The CDR3 DNA is TGTGCCAGCAGCCAGTCCTCGGGACTAGCGGGGGGCGAGCAGTACTTC. As protein: CASSQSSGLAGGEQYF.

The chain couples TRBV12-3 or TRBV12-4 to TRBJ1-2; D is perhaps TRBD1 (6 bases). Trimming stripped 8 bases from V and 3 bases from J, with 16 bases between. This CDR3 contains 14 residues. Here the CDR3 DNA reads TGTGCCAGCCTCGGGGGGCGCCTGGACTATGGCTACACCTTC. Translating it yields CASLGGRLDYGYTF.

The CDR3 spells CASSRGTAEITEAFF. CDR3 coding DNA: TGCGCCAGCAGCCGAGGGACAGCTGAAATCACTGAAGCTTTCTTT. The gene calls are TRBV5-1 and TRBJ1-1, with 7 bases aligning to TRBD1. This CDR3 region has 15 residues. V was pared by 4 bases and J by 4 bases, with 10 bases of the junction left unmatched. Per the germline V gene, CDR1 is SGHRS and CDR2 is YFSETQ.

The gene calls are TRBV7-6 and TRBJ1-1; TRBD1 might be the D (5 bases). Germline V gene sequence: CDR1 SGHVS, CDR2 FNYEAQ. The V end was cut by 2 bases, the J end by 7 bases, with 8 bases between. The CDR3 sequence is 12 residues long. The CDR3 here is CASSLWGDEAFF. CDR3 DNA: TGTGCCAGCAGCTTATGGGGCGATGAAGCTTTCTTT.

This clonotype was seen once. The chain links TRBV2 to TRBJ2-3; D gene uncertain. Trimming took off 3 bases at V and 6 bases at J, with 13 bases between the two ends. CDR3 length equals 14 residues. Germline V gene lookup returns CDR1 SNHLY and CDR2 FYNNEI. CDR3 bases: TGTGCCAGCAGTGACAAGGGCCTGAGGGATACGCAGTATTTT. It translates to CASSDKGLRDTQYF. The variable domain in full, with the rest retrieved from reference TRBV2 and TRBJ2-3, is EPEVTQTPSHQVTQMGQEVILRCVPISNHLYFYWYRQILGQKVEFLVSFYNNEISEKSEIFDDQFSVERPDGSNFTLKIRSTKLEDSAMYFCASSDKGLRDTQYFGPGTRLTVL.

The V call is TRBV3-1, the J call TRBJ1-5; unclear D gene. The CDR3 covers 15 residues. Germline-derived CDR1 and CDR2 are LGHDT and YNNKEL (reference sequence). Trimming took 3 bases from V and 4 from J, leaving 13 bases between them. CDR3 region: CASSQGLPGNQPQHF. The CDR3 bases are TGTGCCAGCAGCCAGGGCCTACCGGGTAATCAGCCCCAGCATTTT.

The chain joins TRBV20-1 to TRBJ2-7; D gene uncertain. Germline-derived CDR1 and CDR2 are DFQATT and SNEGSKA (reference sequence). The germline V and J ends were trimmed by 0 bases and 4 bases, with 13 bases remaining between them. The CDR3 totals 14 residues. The CDR3 bases are TGCAGTGCTAGAGAGACCCATTTCCCTTACGAGCAGTACTTC. Translation: CSARETHFPYEQYF.

This clonotype appeared many times. The CDR3 nucleotides read TGTGCCAGCAGCCCCTCCGGCCCGGAGGCCAAAAACATTCAGTACTTC. It specifies CASSPSGPEAKNIQYF. The V and J genes are TRBV7-2 and TRBJ2-4; D is unclear. This CDR3 contains 16 residues. Germline assignment: CDR1 SGHTA and CDR2 FQGNSA. Trimming shortened V by 5 bases and J by 1 base, and 15 bases separated the two germline ends.

The rearrangement joins TRBV20-1 to TRBJ2-5; D is possibly TRBD1 or TRBD2 (5 bases each). The CDR3 is 14 amino acids. CDR1 is DFQATT and CDR2 is SNEGSKA in the germline V gene (reference sequence). V lost 3 bases and J lost 5, with 16 bases in between. CDR3 bases: TGCAGTGCTAGTCGGACATTTAGGAGGGAGACCCAGTACTTC. Translated: CSASRTFRRETQYF.

The CDR3 region is CATSRGTTGELFF. The CDR3 bases are TGTGCCACCAGCAGAGGTACCACCGGGGAGCTGTTTTTT. V and J are TRBV15 and TRBJ2-2; D unclear. This CDR3 contains 13 residues. The V end was cut by 1 base, the J end by 4 bases, with 4 bases between. Germline CDR1 and CDR2: LNHNV and YYDKDF (reference sequence).

This chain joins TRBV5-1 and TRBJ1-5, with D possibly being TRBD1 (5 bases). CDR1 and CDR2 from the germline V gene are SGHRS and YFSETQ. This CDR3 has 14 residues. Trimming removed 2 bases at V and 3 bases at J, with 9 bases between. The chain's CDR3 is CASSLWGDNQPQHF. The CDR3 DNA is TGCGCCAGCAGCTTATGGGGGGACAATCAGCCCCAGCATTTT.

J is TRBJ2-1 and V is TRBV5-4; TRBD2 might be the D (6 bases). The germline CDR1 and CDR2 sequences are SGHNT and YYREEE (reference sequence). This CDR3 spans 12 amino acids. With 3 bases removed from V and 9 bases from J, the gap between germline ends came to 10 bases. CDR3 nucleotide sequence: TGTGCCAGCAGCTGGAGGGACTCTGAGCAGTTCTTC. Translating gives CASSWRDSEQFF.

This clonotype was counted at least ten times. At one boundary the junction diverges from the germline segment, which might be a read error. The chain recombines TRBV3-1 with TRBJ2-2, with D unresolved. Germline-derived CDR1 and CDR2 are LGHDT and YNNKEL (reference sequence). The length of the CDR3 is 12 residues. The CDR3 DNA follows: TGCGCCAGCAGCCAAGTTGCTGGGGAACTGTTTTTT. Translating gives CASSQVAGELFF.